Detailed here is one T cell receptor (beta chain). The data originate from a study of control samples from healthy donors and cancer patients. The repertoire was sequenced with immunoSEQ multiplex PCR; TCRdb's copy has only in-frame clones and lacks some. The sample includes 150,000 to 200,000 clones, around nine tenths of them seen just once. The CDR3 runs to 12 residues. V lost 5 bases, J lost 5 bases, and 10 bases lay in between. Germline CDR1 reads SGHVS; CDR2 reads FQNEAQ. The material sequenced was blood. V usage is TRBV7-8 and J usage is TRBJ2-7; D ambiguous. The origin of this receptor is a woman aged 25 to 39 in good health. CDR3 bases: TGTGCCAGCAGCCCTAACCGCAACGAGCAGTACTTC. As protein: CASSPNRNEQYF.